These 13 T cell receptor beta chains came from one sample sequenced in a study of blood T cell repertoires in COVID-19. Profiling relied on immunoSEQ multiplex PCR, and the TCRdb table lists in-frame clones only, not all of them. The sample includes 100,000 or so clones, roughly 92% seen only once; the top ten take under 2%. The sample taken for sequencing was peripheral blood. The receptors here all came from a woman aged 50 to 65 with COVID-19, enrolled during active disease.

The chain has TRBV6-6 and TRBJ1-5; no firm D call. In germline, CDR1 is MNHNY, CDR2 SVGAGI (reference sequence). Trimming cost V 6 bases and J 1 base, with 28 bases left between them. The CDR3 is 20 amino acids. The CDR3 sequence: CASSPWSKFGTPMSNQPQHF. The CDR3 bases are TGTGCCAGCAGCCCGTGGTCCAAGTTTGGCACCCCGATGAGCAATCAGCCCCAGCATTTT.

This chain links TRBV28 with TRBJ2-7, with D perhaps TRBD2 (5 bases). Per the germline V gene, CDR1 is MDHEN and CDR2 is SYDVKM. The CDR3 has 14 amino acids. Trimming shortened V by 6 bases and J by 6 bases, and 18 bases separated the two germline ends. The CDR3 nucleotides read TGTGCCAGCAGCCCCTTCCGCGAGGGTCTCGAGCAGTACTTC. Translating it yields CASSPFREGLEQYF. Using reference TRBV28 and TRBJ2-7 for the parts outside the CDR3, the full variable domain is DVKVTQSSRYLVKRTGEKVFLECVQDMDHENMFWYRQDPGLGLRLIYFSYDVKMKEKGDIPEGYSVSREKKERFSLILESASTNQTSMYLCASSPFREGLEQYFGPGTRLTVT.

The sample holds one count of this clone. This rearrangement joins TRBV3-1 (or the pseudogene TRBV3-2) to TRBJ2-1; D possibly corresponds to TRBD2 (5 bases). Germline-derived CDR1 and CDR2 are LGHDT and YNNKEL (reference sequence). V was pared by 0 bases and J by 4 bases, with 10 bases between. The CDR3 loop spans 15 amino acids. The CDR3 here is CASSQDSGDYNEQFF. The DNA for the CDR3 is TGTGCCAGCAGCCAAGACAGCGGAGATTACAATGAGCAGTTCTTC.

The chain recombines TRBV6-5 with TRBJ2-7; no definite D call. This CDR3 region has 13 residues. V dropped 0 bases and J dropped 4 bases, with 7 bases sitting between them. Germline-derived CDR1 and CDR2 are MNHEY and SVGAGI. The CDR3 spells CASSYSVSYEQYF. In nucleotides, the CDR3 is TGTGCCAGCAGTTACTCTGTCTCGTACGAGCAGTACTTC.

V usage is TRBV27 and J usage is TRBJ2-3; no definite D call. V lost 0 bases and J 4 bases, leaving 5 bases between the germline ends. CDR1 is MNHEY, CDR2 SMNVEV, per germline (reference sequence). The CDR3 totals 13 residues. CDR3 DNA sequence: TGTGCCAGCAGTTTATCCCCCGCAGATACGCAGTATTTT. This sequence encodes CASSLSPADTQYF.

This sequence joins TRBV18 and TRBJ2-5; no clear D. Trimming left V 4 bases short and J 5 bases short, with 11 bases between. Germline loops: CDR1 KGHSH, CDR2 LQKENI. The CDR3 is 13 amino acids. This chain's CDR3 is CASSRRAGETQYF. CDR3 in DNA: TGTGCCAGCTCACGACGCGCCGGGGAGACCCAGTACTTC.

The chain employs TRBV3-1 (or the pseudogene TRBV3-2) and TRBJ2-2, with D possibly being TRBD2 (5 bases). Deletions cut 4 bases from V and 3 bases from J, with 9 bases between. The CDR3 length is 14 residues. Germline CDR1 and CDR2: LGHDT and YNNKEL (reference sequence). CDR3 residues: CASSPRGYTGELFF. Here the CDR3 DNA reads TGTGCCAGCAGCCCCAGAGGGTACACCGGGGAGCTGTTTTTT.

The CDR3 sequence: CAISESWTGRTEAFF. As DNA, the CDR3 is TGTGCCATCAGTGAGTCGTGGACAGGACGCACTGAAGCTTTCTTT. The gene calls are TRBV10-3 and TRBJ1-1; 7 nucleotides align to TRBD1. V was clipped by 0 bases and J by 4 bases; unmatched bases: 5. This CDR3 has 15 amino acids. Germline-derived CDR1 and CDR2 are ENHRY and SYGVKD.

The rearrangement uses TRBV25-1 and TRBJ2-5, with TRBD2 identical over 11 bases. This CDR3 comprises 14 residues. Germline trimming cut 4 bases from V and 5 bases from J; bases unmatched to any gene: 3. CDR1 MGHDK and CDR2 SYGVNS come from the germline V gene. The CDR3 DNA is TGTGCCAGCAGTGGTAGCGGGGGGGCCGAGACCCAGTACTTC. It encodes CASSGSGGAETQYF.

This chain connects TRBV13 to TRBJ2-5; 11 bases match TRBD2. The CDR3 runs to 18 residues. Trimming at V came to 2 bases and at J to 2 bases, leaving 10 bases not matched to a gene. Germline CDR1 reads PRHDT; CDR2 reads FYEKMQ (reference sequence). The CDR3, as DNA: TGTGCCAGCAGCTTATGGTCTAGCGGGGGGCCGAGGCAAGAGACCCAGTACTTC. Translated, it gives CASSLWSSGGPRQETQYF.

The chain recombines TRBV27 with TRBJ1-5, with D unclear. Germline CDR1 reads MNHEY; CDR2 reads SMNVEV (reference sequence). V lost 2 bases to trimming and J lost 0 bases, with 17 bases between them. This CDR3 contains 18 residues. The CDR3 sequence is CASSLLSPNYNSNQPQHF. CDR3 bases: TGTGCCAGCAGTTTACTTTCCCCGAATTACAATAGCAATCAGCCCCAGCATTTT.

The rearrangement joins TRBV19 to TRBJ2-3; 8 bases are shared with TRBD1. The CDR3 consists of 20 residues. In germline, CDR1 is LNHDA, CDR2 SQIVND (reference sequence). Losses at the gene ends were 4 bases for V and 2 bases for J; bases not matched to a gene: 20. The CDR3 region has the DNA TGTGCCAGTAGTACAATGGGGACCTACAGGGGGTGGTTTAACACAGATACGCAGTATTTT. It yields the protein CASSTMGTYRGWFNTDTQYF.

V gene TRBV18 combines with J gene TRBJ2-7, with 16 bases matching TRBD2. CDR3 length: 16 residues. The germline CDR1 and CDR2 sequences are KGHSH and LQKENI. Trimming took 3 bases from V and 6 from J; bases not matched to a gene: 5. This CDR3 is CASSPPGLAGGVEQYV. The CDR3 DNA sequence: TGTGCCAGCTCACCTCCGGGACTAGCGGGGGGGGTCGAGCAGTACGTC.